Listed here are 22 T cell receptor beta chains from one sample, sequenced in a study of PD-1 blockade in mismatch repair-deficient tumors. The assay was immunoSEQ multiplex PCR, and TCRdb's table has in-frame clones only and misses some. Counted here are tens of thousands of clones, 70% to 85% occurring once; the ten biggest clones make up just under 3%. The sequencing here drew on PBMCs, taken before pembrolizumab treatment. Receptor source: an adult with mismatch repair-deficient cancer.

In the case of this clone: Other DNA sequences of this sample code for an identical CDR3. V gene TRBV28 combines with J gene TRBJ2-5; TRBD1 is a possible D gene (5 bases). V was trimmed by 5 bases and J by 5 bases, leaving 9 bases between them. The CDR3 has 12 amino acids. Germline-derived CDR1 and CDR2 are MDHEN and SYDVKM. CDR3 in DNA: TGTGCCAGCAGTCTATACAGGGAGACCCAGTACTTC. It specifies CASSLYRETQYF. Using reference TRBV28 and TRBJ2-5 for the parts outside the CDR3, the full variable domain is DVKVTQSSRYLVKRTGEKVFLECVQDMDHENMFWYRQDPGLGLRLIYFSYDVKMKEKGDIPEGYSVSREKKERFSLILESASTNQTSMYLCASSLYRETQYFGPGTRLLVL.

The rearrangement links TRBV30 to TRBJ2-4, with 8 bases lining up with TRBD1. Trimming removed 3 bases from V and 3 bases from J; junction bases left unmatched: 13. Germline CDR1 GTSNPN, CDR2 SVGIG (reference sequence). The CDR3 consists of 17 residues. CDR3 DNA sequence: TGTGCCTGGAGCCCCCAGGGCAATACAGGGGGCAAAAACATTCAGTACTTC. Translating it yields CAWSPQGNTGGKNIQYF.

This CDR3 is CASSGQGATNEKLFF. CDR3 sequence (DNA): TGTGCCAGCAGCGGACAGGGGGCAACTAATGAAAAACTGTTTTTT. V and J are TRBV7-9 and TRBJ1-4; 10 nucleotides line up with TRBD1. V dropped 5 bases and J dropped 0; count of bases not matched to a gene: 0. The CDR3 loop spans 15 amino acids. Germline V gene sequence: CDR1 SEHNR, CDR2 FQNEAQ (reference sequence).

This clone appeared a few times. In nucleotides, the CDR3 is TGTGCCTGGAATACCGGAACGGGGGTGCAGTACTTC. It is translated as CAWNTGTGVQYF. This chain joins TRBV30 and TRBJ2-7; weak D call: TRBD2 (6 bases). CDR3 length equals 12 residues. Germline lookup yields CDR1 GTSNPN and CDR2 SVGIG (reference sequence). V was shortened by 4 bases and J by 9 bases, with 16 bases between the two germline ends.

In its sample, this clone was seen a few times. The chain is built from TRBV28 and TRBJ2-7, with D possibly being TRBD1 (5 bases). This CDR3 has 14 residues. From germline, CDR1 is MDHEN and CDR2 SYDVKM. Between the trimmed V and J ends, which lost 6 bases and 2 bases, there was a span of 14 bases. The DNA of the CDR3 is TGTGCCAGCAGCCTCGGGCAGGGTACCTACGAGCAGTACTTC. It codes for CASSLGQGTYEQYF.

This clone has a handful of counts. The rearrangement uses TRBV7-9 and TRBJ2-7; 12 bases are a match to TRBD1. CDR3 length equals 15 residues. After removal of 0 bases from V and 5 bases from J, the junction contained 2 bases not matched to a gene. CDR1 is SEHNR, CDR2 FQNEAQ, per germline (reference sequence). The CDR3 here is CASSLAGTGGDEQYF. The CDR3, as DNA: TGTGCCAGCAGCTTAGCAGGGACAGGGGGCGACGAGCAGTACTTC.

V is TRBV12-5 and J is TRBJ2-5, with TRBD1 matching 8 bases. The CDR3 spans 15 residues. CDR1 is LGHNT and CDR2 is FRNRAP in the germline V gene. Trimming at V came to 3 bases and at J to 4 bases, leaving 7 bases not matched to a gene. CDR3 DNA sequence: TGTGCTAGTGGTTTTACAGGGGGACGGGGAGAGACCCAGTACTTC. Residues: CASGFTGGRGETQYF.

This clone was observed a few times. This chain links TRBV28 with TRBJ2-7; 14 bases line up with TRBD2. V gave up 7 bases and J gave up 5 bases; unmatched junction bases: 4. Germline V lookup: CDR1 MDHEN, CDR2 SYDVKM. The CDR3 is 14 amino acids. The CDR3 here is CASTTGLAGDEQYF. The CDR3 bases are TGTGCCAGCACGACGGGACTAGCGGGAGACGAGCAGTACTTC. The whole variable domain, remainder taken from reference TRBV28 and TRBJ2-7, is DVKVTQSSRYLVKRTGEKVFLECVQDMDHENMFWYRQDPGLGLRLIYFSYDVKMKEKGDIPEGYSVSREKKERFSLILESASTNQTSMYLCASTTGLAGDEQYFGPGTRLTVT.

J is TRBJ1-1 and V is TRBV5-4; the match to TRBD1 covers 7 bases. The CDR3 loop spans 14 amino acids. Germline V gene data show CDR1 as SGHNT and CDR2 as YYREEE (reference sequence). Trimming cost V 4 bases and J 1 base; bases outside gene matches: 4. The CDR3 DNA reads as TGTGCCAGCAGCACTGACAGGGCGAACACTGAAGCTTTCTTT. Amino acids: CASSTDRANTEAFF.

V and J are TRBV5-1 and TRBJ2-2, with TRBD2 matching 8 bases. V gave up 1 base and J gave up 4 bases; unmatched junction bases: 6. Germline V gene sequence: CDR1 SGHRS, CDR2 YFSETQ. This CDR3 region has 16 residues. The CDR3 DNA is TGCGCCAGCAGCTTGTTTAGCGGGACAATCACCGGGGAGCTGTTTTTT. Translated, it gives CASSLFSGTITGELFF. The whole variable domain, filled in from reference TRBV5-1 and TRBJ2-2, reads KAGVTQTPRYLIKTRGQQVTLSCSPISGHRSVSWYQQTPGQGLQFLFEYFSETQRNKGNFPGRFSGRQFSNSRSEMNVSTLELGDSALYLCASSLFSGTITGELFFGEGSRLTVL.

V usage is TRBV6-5 and J usage is TRBJ1-2; perhaps TRBD1 as D (5 bases). V dropped 0 bases and J dropped 6 bases, with 17 bases sitting between them. The CDR3 runs 16 residues. The germline V gene has CDR1 MNHEY and CDR2 SVGAGI. CDR3 amino acids: CASSYSGGLGGNGYTF. In nucleotides, the CDR3 is TGTGCCAGCAGTTACTCTGGAGGTTTGGGGGGGAATGGCTACACCTTC.

This sequence joins TRBV9 and TRBJ2-5; TRBD1 agrees at 11 bases. The ends lost 1 base at V and 5 bases at J; junction bases unmatched: 7. This CDR3 is 16 amino acids long. CDR1 SGDLS and CDR2 YYNGEE come from the germline V gene. The DNA of the CDR3 is TGTGCCAGCAGCGTACGTACAGGGACAGGGGGGGAGACCCAGTACTTC. Translated: CASSVRTGTGGETQYF.

The chain's CDR3 is CASSQDPSDSSGNTIYF. In DNA, the CDR3 is TGCGCCAGCAGCCAAGATCCCTCCGACAGCTCTGGAAACACCATATATTTT. The chain joins TRBV4-1 to TRBJ1-3; the D gene is possibly TRBD1 (5 bases). The CDR3 has 17 residues. Trimming left V 0 bases short and J 0 bases short, with 12 bases between. Germline V gene sequence: CDR1 MGHRA, CDR2 YSYEKL.

V is TRBV4-1 and J is TRBJ2-5; D remains ambiguous. The CDR3 length is 16 residues. Trimming took off 4 bases at V and 4 bases at J, with 19 bases between the two ends. Germline CDR1 reads MGHRA; CDR2 reads YSYEKL. The CDR3 nucleotides read TGCGCCAGCAGCCCGATCGGTATAGGAGCTGGAGAGACCCAGTACTTC. It yields the protein CASSPIGIGAGETQYF.

The chain carries TRBV6-5 and TRBJ1-3; maybe TRBD1 (6 bases). The CDR3 totals 16 residues. V lost 0 bases and J 4 bases, leaving 13 bases between the germline ends. The germline CDR1 and CDR2 sequences are MNHEY and SVGAGI. The CDR3 DNA is TGTGCCAGCAGTTACTCACGGCAGGGGAAAGGAAACACCATATATTTT. Amino acid sequence: CASSYSRQGKGNTIYF.

In this sample, this clone turned up a few times. The V gene is TRBV4-1, the J gene TRBJ2-7; TRBD1 matches 8 bases. The CDR3 runs to 15 residues. With 3 bases clipped from V and 12 bases from J, the junction kept 16 bases outside the gene matches. The V gene's germline CDR1 is MGHRA and CDR2 YSYEKL. In DNA, the CDR3 is TGCGCCAGCAGCCACCCGGCAGGGGGCGAGTTGGTGTCGTACTTC. Residues: CASSHPAGGELVSYF.

J is TRBJ1-5 and V is TRBV5-8, with D unclear. The V gene's germline CDR1 is SGHTS and CDR2 YDEGEE. V was pared by 2 bases and J by 7 bases, with 13 bases between. The CDR3 is 14 residues long. The CDR3 DNA follows: TGTGCCAGCAGCTTAAAAGCCGCTCTACAGCCCCAGCATTTT. Amino acids: CASSLKAALQPQHF.

This clone was counted only a few times. The chain has TRBV5-1 and TRBJ1-1; perhaps TRBD1 as D (6 bases). The V and J ends lost 3 bases and 5 bases respectively, with 20 bases between them. The CDR3 totals 16 residues. The germline V gene encodes CDR1 SGHRS and CDR2 YFSETQ. The DNA for the CDR3 is TGCGCCAGCAGCTCCCAACAGGGACTAAGGGGGACTGAAGCTTTCTTT. It codes for CASSSQQGLRGTEAFF.

V and J are TRBV4-2 and TRBJ2-1; TRBD1 might be the D (5 bases). Deletions cut 0 bases from V and 3 bases from J, with 9 bases between. CDR3 length equals 15 residues. Germline CDR1 is LGHNA and CDR2 is YNFKEQ. The CDR3 DNA follows: TGTGCCAGCAGCCAAGAAATTACAGGCTACAATGAGCAGTTCTTC. The encoded protein is CASSQEITGYNEQFF.

The chain employs TRBV9 and TRBJ1-2, with a weak D call TRBD1 (5 bases). This CDR3 is built from 12 residues. V was trimmed by 0 bases and J by 6 bases, leaving 6 bases between them. CDR1 and CDR2 (germline): SGDLS, YYNGEE. CDR3 sequence (DNA): TGTGCCAGCAGCGTAGCCAGGGATGGCTACACCTTC. It specifies CASSVARDGYTF.

The chain recombines TRBV30 with TRBJ2-3; 9 bases fit TRBD1. Germline trimming cut 5 bases from V and 4 bases from J; bases unmatched to any gene: 7. CDR3 length: 14 amino acids. Germline-derived CDR1 and CDR2 are GTSNPN and SVGIG (reference sequence). The CDR3 nucleotides are TGTGCCTGGCACACAGGGGGCAGCGCAGATACGCAGTATTTT. This codes for CAWHTGGSADTQYF.

This clone was seen a single time. V gene TRBV28 combines with J gene TRBJ1-1; 8 bases map to TRBD1. CDR1 is MDHEN and CDR2 is SYDVKM in the germline V gene. The CDR3 is 13 residues long. V dropped 1 base and J dropped 8; count of bases not matched to a gene: 3. The CDR3 DNA reads as TGTGCCAGCAGTTTATCTCGGGACAGGGAAGCTTTCTTT. Translating gives CASSLSRDREAFF.